The 22 T cell receptor beta chains listed next were all sequenced from one sample in a study of prognosis after radiotherapy for stage I lung cancer. By two-round multiplex PCR, the TCR beta CDR3 was amplified from genomic DNA. Initially, in first-round PCR, primers specific to each TRBV and TRBJ gene were used. TCRdb independently ran MiXCR on the multiplex PCR reads; one entry per CDR3 protein. This table holds some 27,000 distinct CDR3 sequences, around 41% found once. Material: PBMCs, obtained before or after stereotactic body radiation therapy (not recorded which). Every receptor here comes from a donor aged 50 or older with non-small cell lung cancer.

Ten or more counts support this clonotype. This rearrangement joins TRBV7-6 to TRBJ2-3; no firm D call. CDR1 is SGHVS, CDR2 FNYEAQ, per germline. V lost 0 bases to trimming and J lost 3 bases, with 10 bases between them. CDR3 length: 15 residues. The CDR3 reads CASSLASGVTDTQYF. The DNA for the CDR3 is TGTGCCAGCAGCTTAGCGTCAGGTGTAACAGATACGCAGTATTTT.

The chain combines TRBV6-1 with TRBJ2-3, with D perhaps TRBD1 or TRBD2 (7 bases each). Trimming stripped 7 bases from V and 5 bases from J, with 16 bases between. The CDR3 has 14 residues. Germline loops: CDR1 MNHNS, CDR2 SASEGT. CDR3 sequence: CASTRGGRKDTQYF. CDR3 coding DNA: TGTGCCAGCACCAGGGGGGGGAGGAAAGATACGCAGTATTTT.

V and J are TRBV2 and TRBJ1-5; maybe TRBD1 (5 bases). Germline V gives CDR1 SNHLY, CDR2 FYNNEI. This CDR3 region has 15 residues. V shed 4 bases and J shed 0 bases, with 10 bases lying between them. The CDR3 DNA sequence: TGTGCCAGCAGTGCCGAAGGGGATAGCAATCAGCCCCAGCATTTT. It is translated as CASSAEGDSNQPQHF.

This chain links TRBV28 with TRBJ2-1; 13 bases fit TRBD2. The CDR3 contains 16 residues. Trimming cost V 6 bases and J 6 bases; bases outside gene matches: 8. Germline V gene sequence: CDR1 MDHEN, CDR2 SYDVKM. The CDR3 bases are TGTGCCAGCAGACCGACCGGGACTAGCGGGACCAATGAGCAGTTCTTC. Its translation is CASRPTGTSGTNEQFF.

This clonotype was seen repeatedly, ten times or more. This chain connects TRBV20-1 to TRBJ2-5; TRBD2 matches 16 bases. Germline V gene lookup returns CDR1 DFQATT and CDR2 SNEGSKA (reference sequence). Losses at the gene ends were 5 bases for V and 6 bases for J; bases not matched to a gene: 12. The CDR3 has 17 amino acids. DNA for the CDR3: TGCAGTGCTCTCGGGACTAGCGGGGGGGCTAACCCGAAGACCCAGTACTTC. Its protein product is CSALGTSGGANPKTQYF.

This clonotype was recorded a few times. A much larger clone is a single base away; this may be a read error. The CDR3 does not end in the conserved phenylalanine or tryptophan, so this is likely a read error. V gene TRBV6-5 combines with J gene TRBJ2-3; D is uncertain. Germline V CDR1 and CDR2: MNHEY, SVGAGI. This CDR3 has 13 amino acids. V lost 4 bases, J lost 5 bases, and 10 bases lay in between. The CDR3 spells CASSSPLGDTQYS. The CDR3 DNA is TGTGCCAGCAGTTCGCCTCTGGGAGATACGCAGTATTCT.

This clonotype has ten or more counts. The genes are TRBV27 and TRBJ2-7, with TRBD1 matching over 7 bases. V lost 6 bases, J lost 6 bases, and 11 bases stayed unmatched. The germline V gene encodes CDR1 MNHEY and CDR2 SMNVEV (reference sequence). There are 14 residues in the CDR3. In DNA form, the CDR3 reads TGTGCCAGCAGCCCCCAGGGGGTGGCCACCGAGCAGTACTTC. The encoded protein is CASSPQGVATEQYF.

The chain carries TRBV7-9 and TRBJ2-7, with D possibly being TRBD1 (5 bases). The CDR3 runs to 14 residues. V was clipped by 3 bases and J by 6 bases, with 15 bases between them. Germline-derived CDR1 and CDR2 are SEHNR and FQNEAQ (reference sequence). The CDR3 coding sequence is TGTGCCAGCAGCTTCGCCCAGGGCGTCGCCGAGCAGTACTTC. This gives the protein CASSFAQGVAEQYF.

On this clonotype: A single base is all that separates this from a far larger clone, so a read error is likely. V and J are TRBV6-1 and TRBJ2-6; no definite D call. The ends were cut back, 5 bases at V and 2 bases at J, with 22 bases in the middle. Germline V lookup: CDR1 MNHNS, CDR2 SASEGT. This CDR3 is 19 amino acids long. The CDR3 sequence: CASSSRGFGLGTGANVLTF. In DNA, the CDR3 is TGTGCCAGCAGTTCCCGCGGATTTGGCCTCGGTACTGGGGCCAACGTCCTGACTTTC.

The rearrangement links TRBV30 to TRBJ1-5; a weak D match, TRBD1 (5 bases). The CDR3 has 14 amino acids. V shed 0 bases and J shed 1 base, with 7 bases lying between them. The germline gives CDR1 GTSNPN, CDR2 SVGIG (reference sequence). The CDR3 DNA sequence: TGTGCCTGGAGTGTAAGGGACAGCAATCAGCCCCAGCATTTT. Its protein product is CAWSVRDSNQPQHF.

This clonotype was seen ten or more times. It may be a read error: a sequence one base away is much more abundant. This chain connects TRBV2 to TRBJ1-2; maybe TRBD1 (6 bases). Germline V gene lookup returns CDR1 SNHLY and CDR2 FYNNEI. There are 13 residues in the CDR3. V gave up 4 bases and J gave up 8 bases, with 14 bases separating them. CDR3 residues: CASSAQADRGYTF. CDR3 DNA sequence: TGTGCCAGCAGTGCCCAGGCAGACAGGGGCTACACCTTC. The complete variable domain, with remaining parts taken from reference TRBV2 and TRBJ1-2, reads EPEVTQTPSHQVTQMGQEVILRCVPISNHLYFYWYRQILGQKVEFLVSFYNNEISEKSEIFDDQFSVERPDGSNFTLKIRSTKLEDSAMYFCASSAQADRGYTFGSGTRLTVV.

The table lists this clonotype with a few counts. The chain recombines TRBV6-1 with TRBJ2-3, with D possibly being TRBD1 or TRBD2 (5 bases each). The CDR3 length is 13 residues. Trimming removed 8 bases at V and 2 bases at J, with 11 bases between. Germline lookup yields CDR1 MNHNS and CDR2 SASEGT. The DNA for the CDR3 is TGTGCCAGCCCGGGGCTAACCACAGATACGCAGTATTTT. The encoded protein is CASPGLTTDTQYF.

This chain connects TRBV28 to TRBJ1-6; D ambiguous. The CDR3 covers 17 residues. V lost 6 bases to trimming and J lost 4 bases, with 19 bases between them. Per the germline V gene, CDR1 is MDHEN and CDR2 is SYDVKM. The CDR3 here is CASSLTTVTLYNSPLHF. The CDR3 nucleotides are TGTGCCAGCAGCCTTACTACCGTGACACTTTATAATTCACCCCTCCACTTT.

This clonotype was found a few times. The chain links TRBV27 to TRBJ1-1, with D uncertain. CDR1 is MNHEY and CDR2 is SMNVEV in the germline V gene (reference sequence). Trimming left V 3 bases short and J 7 bases short, with 12 bases between. The CDR3 has 13 residues. Here the CDR3 reads CASSLGRTDEAFF. CDR3 in DNA: TGTGCCAGCAGTTTGGGTCGCACAGATGAAGCTTTCTTT.

This clonotype appeared many times. This chain joins TRBV9 and TRBJ1-2, with D hard to call. The germline gives CDR1 SGDLS, CDR2 YYNGEE. Trimming took 0 bases from V and 2 from J, leaving 8 bases between them. This CDR3 contains 14 residues. The CDR3 DNA follows: TGTGCCAGCAGCGTAGTCGGCAACAACTATGGCTACACCTTC. It yields the protein CASSVVGNNYGYTF.

The chain recombines TRBV3-1 with TRBJ2-3; 7 nucleotides match TRBD2. This CDR3 spans 16 amino acids. The J segment lost 2 bases and the V segment lost 5 bases, leaving 10 bases of the junction unmatched. In germline, CDR1 is LGHDT, CDR2 YNNKEL (reference sequence). CDR3 DNA: TGTGCCAGCAGCTCAATAGCGGGCCGGCACACAGATACGCAGTATTTT. This codes for CASSSIAGRHTDTQYF.

This clonotype was recorded at least ten times. The chain joins TRBV5-1 to TRBJ2-3, with D perhaps matching TRBD2 (6 bases). The CDR3 totals 14 residues. The ends were cut back, 5 bases at V and 5 bases at J, with 15 bases in the middle. The germline gives CDR1 SGHRS, CDR2 YFSETQ. CDR3 sequence reads: CASRPGGAEDTQYF. Written as DNA, the CDR3 is TGCGCCAGCAGGCCGGGCGGGGCTGAAGATACGCAGTATTTT.

The genes are TRBV2 and TRBJ2-1, with a weak D call TRBD1 (6 bases). The CDR3 runs to 14 residues. Trimming stripped 8 bases from V and 5 bases from J, with 16 bases between. Germline values: CDR1 SNHLY, CDR2 FYNNEI. This chain's CDR3 is CASLLGGPNNEQFF. The CDR3 nucleotides are TGTGCCAGCCTCCTAGGGGGACCCAACAATGAGCAGTTCTTC.

V is TRBV5-4 and J is TRBJ2-7; D is ambiguous. Trimming cost V 4 bases and J 1 base, with 9 bases left between them. The germline V gene has CDR1 SGHNT and CDR2 YYREEE (reference sequence). CDR3 length equals 13 residues. The CDR3 DNA sequence: TGTGCCAGCAGCGAGGACGGATCCTACGAGCAGTACTTC. This sequence encodes CASSEDGSYEQYF.

The chain carries TRBV2 and TRBJ2-3, with D perhaps assigned TRBD1 or TRBD2 (5 bases each). The CDR3 spans 14 residues. V lost 8 bases and J 4 bases, leaving 16 bases between the germline ends. Germline V CDR1 and CDR2: SNHLY, FYNNEI. Here the CDR3 reads CASAPGTTSDTQYF. The CDR3 region has the DNA TGTGCCAGCGCCCCCGGGACCACGTCAGATACGCAGTATTTT.

V gene TRBV6-1 combines with J gene TRBJ1-1; 8 bases line up with TRBD1. The CDR3 runs to 13 residues. Germline V CDR1 and CDR2: MNHNS, SASEGT. V was clipped by 7 bases and J by 4 bases; unmatched bases: 5. Here the CDR3 reads CASMGQVITEAFF. In DNA, the CDR3 is TGTGCCAGCATGGGACAGGTAATCACTGAAGCTTTCTTT.

There are many counts of this clonotype. V and J are TRBV19 and TRBJ2-5, with a tentative D call TRBD2 (6 bases). Trimming cost V 5 bases and J 2 bases, with 9 bases left between them. From germline, CDR1 is LNHDA and CDR2 SQIVND (reference sequence). The CDR3 extends over 13 amino acids. In DNA, the CDR3 is TGTGCCAGTAGTGATGGGGGGCAAGAGACCCAGTACTTC. Amino acid sequence: CASSDGGQETQYF.